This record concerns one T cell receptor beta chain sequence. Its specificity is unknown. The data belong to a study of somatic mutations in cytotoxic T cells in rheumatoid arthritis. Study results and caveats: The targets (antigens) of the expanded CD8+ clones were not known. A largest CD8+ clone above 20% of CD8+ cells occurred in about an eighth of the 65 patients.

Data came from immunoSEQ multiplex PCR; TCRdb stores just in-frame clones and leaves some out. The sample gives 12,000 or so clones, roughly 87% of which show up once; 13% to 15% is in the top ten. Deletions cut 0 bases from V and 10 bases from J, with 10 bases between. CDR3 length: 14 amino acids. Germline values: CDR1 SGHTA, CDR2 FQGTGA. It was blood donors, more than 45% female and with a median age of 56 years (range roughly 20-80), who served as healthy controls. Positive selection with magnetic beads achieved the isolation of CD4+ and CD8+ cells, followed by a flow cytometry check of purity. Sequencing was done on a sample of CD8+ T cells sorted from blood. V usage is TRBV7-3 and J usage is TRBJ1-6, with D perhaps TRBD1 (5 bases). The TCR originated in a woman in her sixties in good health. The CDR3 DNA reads TGTGCCAGCAGCTTAACAGGGGATACATCACCCCTCCACTTT. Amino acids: CASSLTGDTSPLHF.